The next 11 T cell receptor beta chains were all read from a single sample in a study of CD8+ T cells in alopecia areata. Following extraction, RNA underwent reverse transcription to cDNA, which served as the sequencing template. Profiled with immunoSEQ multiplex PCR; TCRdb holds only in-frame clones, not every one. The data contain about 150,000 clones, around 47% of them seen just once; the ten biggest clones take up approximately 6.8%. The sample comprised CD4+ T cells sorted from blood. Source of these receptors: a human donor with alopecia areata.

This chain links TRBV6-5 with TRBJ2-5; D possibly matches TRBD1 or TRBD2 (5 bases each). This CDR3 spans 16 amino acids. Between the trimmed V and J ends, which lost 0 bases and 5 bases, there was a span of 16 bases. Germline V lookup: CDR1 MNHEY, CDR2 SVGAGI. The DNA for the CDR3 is TGTGCCAGCAGTTACTCCCTGCAGTTAGGGGACGAGACCCAGTACTTC. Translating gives CASSYSLQLGDETQYF.

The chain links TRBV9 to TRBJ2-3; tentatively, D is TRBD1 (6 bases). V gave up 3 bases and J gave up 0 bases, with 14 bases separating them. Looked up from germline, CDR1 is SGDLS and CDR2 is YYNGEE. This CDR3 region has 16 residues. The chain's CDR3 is CASSDKGGASTDTQYF. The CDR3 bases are TGTGCCAGCAGCGACAAAGGGGGTGCTAGCACAGATACGCAGTATTTT.

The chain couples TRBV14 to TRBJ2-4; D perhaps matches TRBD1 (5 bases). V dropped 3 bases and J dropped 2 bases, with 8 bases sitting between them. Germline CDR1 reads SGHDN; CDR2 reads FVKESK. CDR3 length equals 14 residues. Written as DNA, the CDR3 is TGTGCCAGCAGCCACTCAGGGACCAAAAACATTCAGTACTTC. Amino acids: CASSHSGTKNIQYF. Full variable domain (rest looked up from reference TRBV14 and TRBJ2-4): EAGVTQFPSHSVIEKGQTVTLRCDPISGHDNLYWYRRVMGKEIKFLLHFVKESKQDESGMPNNRFLAERTGGTYSTLKVQPAELEDSGVYFCASSHSGTKNIQYFGAGTRLSVL.

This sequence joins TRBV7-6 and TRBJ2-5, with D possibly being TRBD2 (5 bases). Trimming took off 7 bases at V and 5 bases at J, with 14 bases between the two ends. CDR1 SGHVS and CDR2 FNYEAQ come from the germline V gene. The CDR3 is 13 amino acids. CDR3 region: CASNHWRGETQYF. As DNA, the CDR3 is TGTGCCAGCAACCATTGGCGCGGGGAGACCCAGTACTTC.

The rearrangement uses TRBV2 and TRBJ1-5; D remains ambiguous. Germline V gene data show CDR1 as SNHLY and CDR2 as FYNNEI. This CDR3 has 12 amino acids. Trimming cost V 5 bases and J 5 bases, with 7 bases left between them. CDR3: CASSRNDQPQHF. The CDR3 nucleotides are TGTGCCAGCAGTAGAAACGATCAGCCCCAGCATTTT. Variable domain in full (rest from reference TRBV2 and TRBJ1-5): EPEVTQTPSHQVTQMGQEVILRCVPISNHLYFYWYRQILGQKVEFLVSFYNNEISEKSEIFDDQFSVERPDGSNFTLKIRSTKLEDSAMYFCASSRNDQPQHFGDGTRLSIL.

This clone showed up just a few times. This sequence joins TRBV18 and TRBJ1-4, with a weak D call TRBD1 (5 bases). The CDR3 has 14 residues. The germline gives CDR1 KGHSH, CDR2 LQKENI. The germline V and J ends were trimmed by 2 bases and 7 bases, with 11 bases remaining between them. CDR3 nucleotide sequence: TGTGCCAGCTCACCAGCGAGGGGTTCTGAAAAACTGTTTTTT. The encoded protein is CASSPARGSEKLFF. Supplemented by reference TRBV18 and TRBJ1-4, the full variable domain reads NAGVMQNPRHLVRRRGQEARLRCSPMKGHSHVYWYRQLPEEGLKFMVYLQKENIIDESGMPKERFSAEFPKEGPSILRIQQVVRGDSAAYFCASSPARGSEKLFFGSGTQLSVL.

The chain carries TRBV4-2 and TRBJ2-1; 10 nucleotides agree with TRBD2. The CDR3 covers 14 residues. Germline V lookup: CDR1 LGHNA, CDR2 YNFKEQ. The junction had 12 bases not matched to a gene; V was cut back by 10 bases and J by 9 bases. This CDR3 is CATIKREGSGEQFF. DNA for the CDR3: TGTGCCACCATAAAGCGGGAGGGCTCTGGTGAGCAGTTCTTC.

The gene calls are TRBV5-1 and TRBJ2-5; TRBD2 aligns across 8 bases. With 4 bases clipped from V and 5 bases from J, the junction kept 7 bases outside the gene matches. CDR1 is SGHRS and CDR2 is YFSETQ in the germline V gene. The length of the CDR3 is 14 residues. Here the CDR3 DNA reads TGCGCCAGCAGCCCCTTAGCGGGAATGGAGACCCAGTACTTC. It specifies CASSPLAGMETQYF.

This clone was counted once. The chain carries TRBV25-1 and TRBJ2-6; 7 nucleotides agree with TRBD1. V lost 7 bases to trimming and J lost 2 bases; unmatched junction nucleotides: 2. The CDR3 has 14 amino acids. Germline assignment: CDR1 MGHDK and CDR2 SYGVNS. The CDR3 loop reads CASTDRAGANVLTF. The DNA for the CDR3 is TGTGCCAGCACCGACAGGGCTGGGGCCAACGTCCTGACTTTC.

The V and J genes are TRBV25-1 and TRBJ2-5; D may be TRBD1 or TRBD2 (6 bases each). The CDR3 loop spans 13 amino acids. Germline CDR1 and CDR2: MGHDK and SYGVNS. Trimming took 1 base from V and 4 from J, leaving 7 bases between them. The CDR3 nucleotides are TGTGCCAGCAGTGAATGGGGGGCAGAGACCCAGTACTTC. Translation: CASSEWGAETQYF. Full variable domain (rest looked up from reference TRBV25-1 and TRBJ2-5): EADIYQTPRYLVIGTGKKITLECSQTMGHDKMYWYQQDPGMELHLIHYSYGVNSTEKGDLSSESTVSRIRTEHFPLTLESARPSHTSQYLCASSEWGAETQYFGPGTRLLVL.

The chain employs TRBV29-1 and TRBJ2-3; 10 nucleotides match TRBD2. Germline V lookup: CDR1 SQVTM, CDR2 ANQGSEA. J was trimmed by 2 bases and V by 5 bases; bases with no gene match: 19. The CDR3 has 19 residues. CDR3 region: CSVRRLAGVVGSNTDTQYF. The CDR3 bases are TGCAGCGTTAGACGCCTAGCGGGAGTTGTTGGGTCAAACACAGATACGCAGTATTTT.